The TCR beta chain under discussion was sequenced for a study of T cell responses to AZD1222 COVID-19 vaccine. Study summary: Pooling was applied to second doses at about 4 or about 12 weeks.

Study-level findings and limits: Recipients of AZD1222 seropositive at baseline numbered only 6 or 7. The CD4 TCRs associated with vaccination extended across spike and predominated at 160-218 and 743-854.

Germline CDR1 and CDR2: SEHNR and FQNEAQ (reference sequence). The CDR3 extends over 15 amino acids. Trimming took 2 bases from V and 0 from J, leaving 10 bases between them. Measured with immunoSEQ multiplex PCR; TCRdb has only the in-frame clones, and not every one. The table shows 100,000 to 150,000 clones, with about 85% occurring only once. In regard to this clone: What it binds is unknown.

V is TRBV7-9 and J is TRBJ1-2; no clear D gene. Sample: peripheral blood, taken on day 0 of AZD1222 vaccination. The clonotype originates from an adult in good health. CDR3 region: CASSLTGNPNYGYTF. CDR3 sequence (DNA): TGTGCCAGCAGCTTAACGGGGAATCCTAACTATGGCTACACCTTC.